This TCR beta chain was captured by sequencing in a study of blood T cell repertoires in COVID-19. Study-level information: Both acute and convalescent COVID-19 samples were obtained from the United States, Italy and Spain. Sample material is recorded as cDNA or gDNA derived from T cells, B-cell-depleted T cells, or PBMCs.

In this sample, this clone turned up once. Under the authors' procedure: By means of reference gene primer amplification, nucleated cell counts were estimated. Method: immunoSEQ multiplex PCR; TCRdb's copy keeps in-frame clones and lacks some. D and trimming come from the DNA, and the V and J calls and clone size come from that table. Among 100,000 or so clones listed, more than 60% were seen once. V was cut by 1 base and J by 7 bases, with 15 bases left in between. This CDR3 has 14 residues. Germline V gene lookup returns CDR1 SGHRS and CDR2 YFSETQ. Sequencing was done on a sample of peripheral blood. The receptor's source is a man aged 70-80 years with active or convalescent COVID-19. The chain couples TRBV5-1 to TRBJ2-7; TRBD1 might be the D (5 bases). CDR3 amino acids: CASSLTNRIGEQYF. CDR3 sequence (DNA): TGCGCCAGCAGCTTGACAAACAGGATCGGAGAGCAGTACTTC.